The 26 T cell receptor beta chains presented below share a single source sample, sequenced in a study of T cell repertoires in cytomegalovirus infection. From the reads, TCRdb called clonotypes with MiXCR, one entry per CDR3 protein. The table records approximately 500,000 distinct CDR3 sequences, around 11% of them present only once. The sample was PBMCs. The receptors stem from a human donor in good health (CMV status not recorded). Some clones in this sample may be carry-over from other donors' samples.

The V gene is TRBV28, the J gene TRBJ2-7; 13 nucleotides match TRBD2. Germline lookup yields CDR1 MDHEN and CDR2 SYDVKM. V was pared by 6 bases and J by 4 bases, with 9 bases of the junction left unmatched. The CDR3 length is 16 residues. This chain's CDR3 is CASRRGLAGEMYEQYF. For the CDR3, the DNA is TGTGCCAGCAGACGAGGACTAGCGGGAGAGATGTACGAGCAGTACTTC.

This clonotype has a count of ten or more. This chain joins TRBV20-1 and TRBJ1-2, with a possible D match to TRBD1 (5 bases). Trimming stripped 6 bases from V and 4 bases from J, with 15 bases between. The CDR3 length is 13 residues. Germline CDR1 and CDR2: DFQATT and SNEGSKA (reference sequence). The CDR3 bases are TGCAGTGCCGATTCGGCGGGGGGCTATGGCTACACCTTC. It translates to CSADSAGGYGYTF.

V gene TRBV5-1 combines with J gene TRBJ2-1, with D maybe TRBD1 (5 bases). The V end was cut by 4 bases, the J end by 0 bases, with 14 bases between. The CDR3 sequence is 16 residues long. Germline V lookup: CDR1 SGHRS, CDR2 YFSETQ. As DNA, the CDR3 is TGCGCCAGCAGCATGAAACAGGCCAGCTCCTACAATGAGCAGTTCTTC. Protein product: CASSMKQASSYNEQFF.

Ten or more counts support this clonotype. This chain uses TRBV4-2 with TRBJ1-4; 7 bases map to TRBD1. V shed 4 bases, J shed 0 bases, and the junction held 5 bases outside the gene matches. The CDR3 is 16 residues long. Germline CDR1 reads LGHNA; CDR2 reads YNFKEQ. In DNA form, the CDR3 reads TGTGCCAGCAGCCCCCGACAGGGTGCAACTAATGAAAAACTGTTTTTT. Translation gives CASSPRQGATNEKLFF.

This clonotype was observed many times. This chain links TRBV5-5 with TRBJ1-4, with 8 bases lining up with TRBD1. V shed 5 bases, J shed 4 bases, and the junction held 4 bases outside the gene matches. Germline assignment: CDR1 SGHKS and CDR2 YYEKEE (reference sequence). The CDR3 is 14 amino acids. The CDR3 DNA follows: TGTGCCAGCAGTCCGGGACAGGTTAATGAAAAACTGTTTTTT. It codes for CASSPGQVNEKLFF.

This clonotype was observed many times. The chain uses TRBV20-1 and TRBJ2-4; 8 bases agree with TRBD2. The CDR3 runs to 15 residues. CDR1 is DFQATT and CDR2 is SNEGSKA in the germline V gene (reference sequence). V lost 0 bases and J lost 8; bases outside the gene matches: 9. The CDR3 loop reads CSARDPRGGPDIQYF. CDR3 nucleotides: TGCAGTGCTAGAGATCCCCGGGGGGGCCCCGACATTCAGTACTTC.

This clonotype has a count of ten or more. The chain links TRBV6-5 to TRBJ2-1; possibly TRBD2 for D (6 bases). Germline CDR1 reads MNHEY; CDR2 reads SVGAGI. V lost 2 bases, J lost 3 bases, and 11 bases lay in between. This CDR3 has 15 residues. The CDR3 region is CASSYDPDYYNEQFF. CDR3 in DNA: TGTGCCAGCAGTTACGATCCGGACTACTACAATGAGCAGTTCTTC.

CDR3 bases: TGTGCCAGCGCCAGGGATGGAAACACCATATATTTT. It yields the protein CASARDGNTIYF. The chain couples TRBV12-3 or TRBV12-4 to TRBJ1-3; possible D gene TRBD1, 5 bases. V lost 8 bases and J 3 bases, leaving 8 bases between the germline ends. This CDR3 contains 12 residues.

The sample holds many counts of this clonotype. J is TRBJ2-7 and V is TRBV20-1; D possibly uses TRBD1 or TRBD2 (5 bases each). Trimming stripped 0 bases from V and 1 base from J, with 13 bases between. CDR1 and CDR2 from the germline V gene are DFQATT and SNEGSKA (reference sequence). The CDR3 spans 15 residues. CDR3 coding DNA: TGCAGTGCTAGAGATTGGCAGGGACCGTCCTACGAGCAGTACTTC. Its translation: CSARDWQGPSYEQYF.

This clonotype occurred many times. The chain couples TRBV7-9 to TRBJ1-1; no firm D call. The V end lost 2 bases, the J end lost 8 bases, and 15 bases lay between the germline ends. Germline V gene sequence: CDR1 SEHNR, CDR2 FQNEAQ (reference sequence). The CDR3 is 14 residues long. CDR3 nucleotides: TGTGCCAGCAGCTTAAGGGAGTGGTCCGACGAAGCTTTCTTT. As protein: CASSLREWSDEAFF.

The V call is TRBV27, the J call TRBJ1-5; tentative D call: TRBD1 (6 bases). The germline V gene has CDR1 MNHEY and CDR2 SMNVEV (reference sequence). CDR3 length equals 16 residues. The germline V and J ends were trimmed by 5 bases and 7 bases, with 21 bases remaining between them. In DNA, the CDR3 is TGTGCCAGCAGTCCCCGACAGGCCGCAGGTAGACAGCCCCAGCATTTT. This codes for CASSPRQAAGRQPQHF.

The chain is built from TRBV15 and TRBJ2-2, with TRBD1 as a possible D gene (7 bases). CDR3 length: 15 residues. V was shortened by 5 bases and J by 0 bases, with 10 bases between the two germline ends. Germline V gene sequence: CDR1 LNHNV, CDR2 YYDKDF (reference sequence). In DNA, the CDR3 is TGTGCCACCAGCGGAGGGACAGCGAACACCGGGGAGCTGTTTTTT. It codes for CATSGGTANTGELFF.

At least ten counts were recorded for this clonotype. The chain is built from TRBV11-3 and TRBJ2-1; D gene uncertain. With 2 bases removed from V and 5 bases from J, the gap between germline ends came to 19 bases. This CDR3 spans 17 amino acids. Germline V gene sequence: CDR1 SGHNT, CDR2 YENEEA. The CDR3 protein is CASSLSPWWKGNNEQFF. CDR3 sequence (DNA): TGTGCCAGCAGCTTAAGTCCTTGGTGGAAGGGAAACAATGAGCAGTTCTTC.

This clonotype was found many times. This rearrangement joins TRBV20-1 to TRBJ1-2, with TRBD1 identical over 8 bases. Germline CDR1 and CDR2: DFQATT and SNEGSKA (reference sequence). J lost 0 bases, V lost 6 bases, and 12 bases had no gene match. This CDR3 has 16 amino acids. CDR3 coding DNA: TGCAGTGCCGACAGGGGCCCATACACGTCTAACTATGGCTACACCTTC. Its translation is CSADRGPYTSNYGYTF.

V usage is TRBV20-1 and J usage is TRBJ1-2; D remains ambiguous. CDR1 and CDR2 (germline): DFQATT, SNEGSKA (reference sequence). CDR3 size: 13 residues. Trimming stripped 5 bases from V and 2 bases from J, with 12 bases between. For the CDR3, the DNA is TGCAGTGCTCCGTCTTCATTAAACTATGGCTACACCTTC. Its translation is CSAPSSLNYGYTF.

The gene calls are TRBV5-6 and TRBJ1-1; 9 bases agree with TRBD1. CDR1 SGHDT and CDR2 YYEEEE come from the germline V gene. The CDR3 consists of 13 residues. J gave up 11 bases and V 3 bases, and 8 bases lay outside the gene matches. CDR3 in amino acids: CASSSWGTGLAFF. In DNA form, the CDR3 reads TGTGCCAGCAGCTCTTGGGGGACAGGGTTGGCTTTCTTT. Looking up the rest from reference TRBV5-6 and TRBJ1-1 gives the full variable domain: DAGVTQSPTHLIKTRGQQVTLRCSPKSGHDTVSWYQQALGQGPQFIFQYYEEEERQRGNFPDRFSGHQFPNYSSELNVNALLLGDSALYLCASSSWGTGLAFFGQGTRLTVV.

This clonotype was seen a handful of times. The chain carries TRBV30 and TRBJ1-2; 8 bases fit TRBD1. In germline, CDR1 is GTSNPN, CDR2 SVGIG (reference sequence). CDR3 length equals 15 residues. J was trimmed by 2 bases and V by 3 bases; bases with no gene match: 8. The CDR3 sequence: CAWRRTGSANYGYTF. CDR3 bases: TGTGCCTGGAGGAGGACAGGGAGCGCAAACTATGGCTACACCTTC.

The rearrangement uses TRBV30 and TRBJ2-1; D may be TRBD2 (5 bases). The germline gives CDR1 GTSNPN, CDR2 SVGIG (reference sequence). The CDR3 runs to 12 residues. The V end was cut by 8 bases, the J end by 2 bases, with 10 bases between. DNA of the CDR3: TGTGCCACTAGTCTGCCCTACAATGAGCAGTTCTTC. It encodes CATSLPYNEQFF.

This clonotype was recorded at least ten times. CDR3 DNA: TGTGCCATCAGCCTAGCGGGAGACAATGAGCAGTTCTTC. This sequence encodes CAISLAGDNEQFF. V gene TRBV10-3 combines with J gene TRBJ2-1, with 10 bases aligning to TRBD2. The CDR3 sequence is 13 residues long. Losses at the gene ends were 6 bases for V and 5 bases for J; bases not matched to a gene: 1. Germline CDR1 ENHRY, CDR2 SYGVKD.

This clonotype occurred many times. The genes are TRBV7-8 and TRBJ2-7; 15 bases are shared with TRBD2. V shed 3 bases, J shed 0 bases, and the junction held 9 bases outside the gene matches. The CDR3 is made up of 19 amino acids. Germline CDR1 SGHVS, CDR2 FQNEAQ. In nucleotides, the CDR3 is TGTGCCAGCAGCTTGGAGTCGGGACTAGCGGGAGGATTCTCCTACGAGCAGTACTTC. Translated, it gives CASSLESGLAGGFSYEQYF. The whole variable domain, filled in from reference TRBV7-8 and TRBJ2-7, reads GAGVSQSPRYKVAKRGQDVALRCDPISGHVSLFWYQQALGQGPEFLTYFQNEAQLDKSGLPSDRFFAERPEGSVSTLKIQRTQQEDSAVYLCASSLESGLAGGFSYEQYFGPGTRLTVT.

CDR3 protein: CATSRDGNQPQHF. CDR3 bases: TGTGCCACCAGCCGGGATGGCAATCAGCCCCAGCATTTT. The chain joins TRBV24-1 to TRBJ1-5, with unresolved D. Germline V gives CDR1 KGHDR, CDR2 SFDVKD. This CDR3 comprises 13 residues. V lost 7 bases to trimming and J lost 2 bases, with 8 bases between them.

This clonotype was recorded many times. CDR3 sequence: CASLPRSGGFYEQYF. The CDR3 DNA follows: TGTGCCAGCCTGCCGAGGTCGGGGGGCTTTTACGAGCAGTACTTC. The chain carries TRBV2 and TRBJ2-7, with D tentatively TRBD2 (7 bases). V was shortened by 8 bases and J by 4 bases, with 21 bases between the two germline ends. CDR1 is SNHLY and CDR2 is FYNNEI in the germline V gene. The CDR3 has 15 residues.

This clonotype was counted many times. This chain connects TRBV3-1 to TRBJ1-3; D ambiguous. The CDR3 loop spans 12 amino acids. Trimming pared 0 bases from V and 11 bases from J, leaving 8 bases between. Germline V gene data show CDR1 as LGHDT and CDR2 as YNNKEL (reference sequence). The CDR3 DNA follows: TGTGCCAGCAGCCAAGATAGGAGAGCCATATATTTT. Translated: CASSQDRRAIYF. The variable domain in full, completed from reference TRBV3-1 and TRBJ1-3, reads DTAVSQTPKYLVTQMGNDKSIKCEQNLGHDTMYWYKQDSKKFLKIMFSYNNKELIINETVPNRFSPKSPDKAHLNLHINSLELGDSAVYFCASSQDRRAIYFGEGSWLTVV.

This clonotype has ten or more counts. The rearrangement links TRBV20-1 to TRBJ2-7; D might be TRBD1 (6 bases). Between the trimmed V and J ends, which lost 1 base and 3 bases, there was a span of 10 bases. The CDR3 is made up of 13 amino acids. Germline V gene lookup returns CDR1 DFQATT and CDR2 SNEGSKA (reference sequence). CDR3 bases: TGCAGTGCTAGAGTAGGGGGTTACTACGAGCAGTACTTC. This encodes CSARVGGYYEQYF.

This sequence joins TRBV4-1 and TRBJ2-5; D is perhaps TRBD1 (6 bases). Per the germline V gene, CDR1 is MGHRA and CDR2 is YSYEKL. Trimming removed 1 base at V and 2 bases at J, with 11 bases between. The CDR3 extends over 15 amino acids. The CDR3 region has the DNA TGCGCCAGCAGCCAAGGACAGGCAACACAAGAGACCCAGTACTTC. Translation: CASSQGQATQETQYF.

The chain couples TRBV5-1 to TRBJ2-1; weak D call: TRBD2 (5 bases). This CDR3 has 16 amino acids. V was clipped by 4 bases and J by 0 bases, with 14 bases between them. Germline CDR1 and CDR2: SGHRS and YFSETQ. Written as DNA, the CDR3 is TGCGCCAGCAGCGGGAGCGGCCCGAGCTCCTACAATGAGCAGTTCTTC. Translating gives CASSGSGPSSYNEQFF.